This TCR beta chain stems from a study of blood T cell repertoires in COVID-19. Overall study context: Whether acute or convalescent, the COVID-19 samples came from the United States, Italy and Spain. From T cells, B-cell-depleted T cells, or PBMCs came the material, which was cDNA or gDNA.

The authors' processing: Cell counts per sample came from amplifying reference gene primers. Only in-frame clones appear in the TCRdb table, and some are missing; sequencing was by immunoSEQ multiplex PCR. V and J calls plus clone size are reproduced from that table; the DNA served to infer D and trimming. The data contain approximately 76,000 clones, more than 75% of them singletons. The origin of this receptor is a woman aged 60-70 years with acute or convalescent COVID-19. Sequenced: peripheral blood.

This CDR3 is CASSPWDFYEQYF. CDR3 DNA sequence: TGTGCCAGCAGTCCCTGGGACTTCTACGAGCAGTACTTC. The chain links TRBV28 to TRBJ2-7, with D maybe TRBD2 (6 bases). Trimming stripped 5 bases from V and 3 bases from J, with 11 bases between. Germline CDR1 MDHEN, CDR2 SYDVKM. This CDR3 has 13 amino acids.